This TCR beta chain derives from a study of T cell repertoires in cytomegalovirus infection. Turning to the study itself: Evidence of both CMV infection and a matching HLA type came from public TCR beta signatures. Study-level findings and limits: Cumulated frequencies of public TCR beta families served to identify carriers of CMV plus the relevant HLA. Clonotype analysis showed dominance of the ex vivo response by HLA-C-restricted CMV-specific TCR beta clonotypes.

TCRdb recomputed calls from the reads with MiXCR, one row per CDR3 protein. The data contain 310,000 or so distinct CDR3 sequences, roughly 16% of them seen just once; the ten biggest clones take up 12%. This clonotype was detected ten times or more. The antigen is unknown. CDR1 is MNHEY and CDR2 is SMNVEV in the germline V gene (reference sequence). V lost 6 bases to trimming and J lost 4 bases; unmatched junction nucleotides: 11. The CDR3 consists of 15 residues. Input material: PBMCs. This clonotype originated in a human donor in good health (CMV status not recorded). Some clones in this sample may be carry-over from other donors' samples. The chain combines TRBV27 with TRBJ1-1; TRBD1 agrees at 7 bases. CDR3: CASSRYGQVGTEAFF. DNA for the CDR3: TGTGCCAGCAGCCGATACGGACAGGTGGGCACTGAAGCTTTCTTT.